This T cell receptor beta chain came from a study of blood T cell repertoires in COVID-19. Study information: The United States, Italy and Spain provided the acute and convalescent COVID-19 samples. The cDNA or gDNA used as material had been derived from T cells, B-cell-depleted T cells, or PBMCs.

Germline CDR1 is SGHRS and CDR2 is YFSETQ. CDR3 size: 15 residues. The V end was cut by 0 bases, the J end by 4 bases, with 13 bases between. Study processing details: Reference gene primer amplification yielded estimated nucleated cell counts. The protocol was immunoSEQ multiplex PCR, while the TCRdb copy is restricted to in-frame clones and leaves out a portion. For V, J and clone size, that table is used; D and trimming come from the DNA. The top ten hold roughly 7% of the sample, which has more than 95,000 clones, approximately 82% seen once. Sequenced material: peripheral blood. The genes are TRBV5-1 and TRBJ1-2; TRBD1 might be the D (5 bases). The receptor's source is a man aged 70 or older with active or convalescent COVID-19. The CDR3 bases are TGCGCCAGCAGCTTGGAGGGGCTACGCGGCTATGGCTACACCTTC. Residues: CASSLEGLRGYGYTF.